This T cell receptor (beta chain) derives from a study of response to subunit inactivated influenza vaccine. Germline V CDR1 and CDR2: SGHRS, YFSETQ. The V end was cut by 5 bases, the J end by 0 bases, with 16 bases between. The CDR3 has 16 residues. From the RT-PCR reads, TCRdb called clonotypes with MiXCR, one entry per CDR3 protein. The profile shows fewer than 800,000 distinct CDR3 sequences, approximately 14% of them singletons. The sequenced sample was PBMCs from blood, obtained 11 to 12 days after vaccination. The source is a man in his fifties who received an inactivated influenza vaccine. This chain connects TRBV5-1 to TRBJ2-3; D might be TRBD1 or TRBD2, each matching 5 bases. The chain's CDR3 is CASSEGNRLSTDTQYF. The CDR3 DNA is TGCGCCAGCAGTGAGGGAAACAGGTTGAGCACAGATACGCAGTATTTT.